This TCR beta chain was documented in a study of tumor-infiltrating lymphocytes in primary liver carcinoma. Germline DNA was also extracted, while the blood RNA originated from unsorted whole blood. This clonotype was picked up one time. The CDR3 runs 15 residues. Germline loops: CDR1 GTSNPN, CDR2 SVGIG (reference sequence). With 1 base removed from V and 6 bases from J, the gap between germline ends came to 18 bases. The authors made TCR beta cDNA from roughly 480 ng total RNA with a constant-region primer. Three-round nested multiplex PCR performed with slightly modified ARM-PCR produced the TCR beta libraries. The first two PCR rounds used TRBV1-TRBV30 primers with a Cbeta primer, around 10 cycles each. TCRdb re-derived calls from the multiplex PCR reads in MiXCR, one entry per CDR3 protein. Found here are fewer than 400,000 distinct CDR3 sequences, about 50% of them singletons; the top ten hold about a sixth.

Sequences were obtained from peripheral blood. This sequence was found in a woman aged 25 to 39 with primary liver carcinoma and hepatitis B virus infection. The chain couples TRBV30 to TRBJ1-2, with TRBD1 as a possible D gene (5 bases). The CDR3 sequence: CAWSEGPGVYHGYTF. The CDR3 DNA is TGTGCCTGGAGTGAAGGACCGGGGGTGTACCATGGCTACACCTTC.